The 25 T cell receptor beta chains presented below share a single source sample, sequenced in a study of T cells in Graves' hyperthyroidism and ophthalmopathy. Amplified regions were TCR beta CDR3 sequences from RNA transcripts. Researchers ran a first-round RT-PCR on the TCR CDR3 using the HTBI primer set. TCRdb re-called the multiplex PCR reads through MiXCR, storing one row per CDR3 protein. The sample records around 720,000 distinct CDR3 sequences, 30% to 40% being singletons. The source material was blood. Receptors were obtained from a woman aged 40 to 55 with Graves' hyperthyroidism.

This clonotype was counted a few times. V is TRBV7-2 and J is TRBJ2-7; 9 nucleotides agree with TRBD2. The junction had 7 bases not matched to a gene; V was cut back by 3 bases and J by 7 bases. The CDR3 spans 14 residues. Germline assignment: CDR1 SGHTA and CDR2 FQGNSA. Here the CDR3 reads CASSLTGTSREQYF. The CDR3 DNA sequence: TGTGCCAGCAGCTTGACCGGGACTAGCCGTGAGCAGTACTTC.

The table lists this clonotype with many counts. The chain has TRBV2 and TRBJ2-5; D is ambiguous. Germline V CDR1 and CDR2: SNHLY, FYNNEI. V lost 2 bases and J 5 bases, leaving 3 bases between the germline ends. The CDR3 runs to 11 residues. CDR3 region: CASSELETQYF. DNA for the CDR3: TGTGCCAGCAGTGAACTGGAGACCCAGTACTTC. The full variable domain, rest sourced from reference TRBV2 and TRBJ2-5, is EPEVTQTPSHQVTQMGQEVILRCVPISNHLYFYWYRQILGQKVEFLVSFYNNEISEKSEIFDDQFSVERPDGSNFTLKIRSTKLEDSAMYFCASSELETQYFGPGTRLLVL.

The genes are TRBV7-2 and TRBJ2-5, with 8 nucleotides matching TRBD1. The trim removed 10 bases at V and 5 bases at J, leaving 15 bases unmatched. The CDR3 loop spans 15 amino acids. The germline CDR1 and CDR2 sequences are SGHTA and FQGNSA. The CDR3 DNA reads TGTGCCATCAGACGAACTCAGGGGGCAGTGGAGACCCAGTACTTC. This sequence encodes CAIRRTQGAVETQYF.

This clonotype was counted at least ten times. The genes are TRBV11-2 and TRBJ2-7, with a possible D match to TRBD1 (6 bases). V dropped 5 bases and J dropped 2 bases, with 10 bases sitting between them. Germline V gives CDR1 SGHAT, CDR2 FQNNGV. The CDR3 sequence is 13 residues long. CDR3 in DNA: TGTGCCAGCAGCCGGGACACCACCTACGAGCAGTACTTC. Its translation is CASSRDTTYEQYF.

With respect to this clonotype: A junction boundary mismatches the germline segment, possibly from a read error. V is TRBV10-3 and J is TRBJ1-1, with TRBD1 matching over 9 bases. The CDR3 spans 15 residues. Germline CDR1 and CDR2: ENHRY and SYGVKD. The CDR3 sequence is CASSDPGQGFTEAFF. CDR3 in DNA: TGTGCCAGCAGTGACCCGGGACAGGGATTCACTGAAGCTTTCTTT.

The chain couples TRBV10-3 to TRBJ2-3, with D unresolved. CDR3 length equals 13 residues. Trimming cost V 0 bases and J 0 bases, with 1 base left between them. Looked up from germline, CDR1 is ENHRY and CDR2 is SYGVKD. CDR3 loop: CAISESSTDTQYF. The CDR3 DNA sequence: TGTGCCATCAGTGAGTCGAGCACAGATACGCAGTATTTT.

V gene TRBV6-5 combines with J gene TRBJ1-5, with 7 bases lining up with TRBD1. V was pared by 6 bases and J by 0 bases, with 8 bases of the junction left unmatched. Germline values: CDR1 MNHEY, CDR2 SVGAGI. The CDR3 extends over 16 amino acids. CDR3: CASRPTGTDSNQPQHF. CDR3 in DNA: TGTGCCAGCAGGCCTACCGGGACAGATAGCAATCAGCCCCAGCATTTT.

Worth noting for this clonotype: A much larger clone is a single base away; this may be a read error. This chain uses TRBV7-3 with TRBJ1-6; D is uncertain. The V gene's germline CDR1 is SGHTA and CDR2 FQGTGA. This CDR3 contains 13 residues. This chain's CDR3 is CSSSLEMNSPLHF. The CDR3 nucleotides are TGTTCCAGCAGCCTAGAAATGAATTCACCCCTCCACTTT.

With respect to this clonotype: Since a much larger clone is just one base distant, this may be a read error. J is TRBJ1-3 and V is TRBV7-2; D is undetermined. Germline CDR1 and CDR2: SGHTA and FQGNSA. The length of the CDR3 is 13 residues. The CDR3: CAGSEDLGNTIYF. CDR3 DNA sequence: TGTGCCGGCAGCGAAGACCTAGGAAACACCATATATTTT.

This clonotype was seen repeatedly, ten times or more. The chain combines TRBV28 with TRBJ2-7; 9 positions agree with TRBD1. From germline, CDR1 is MDHEN and CDR2 SYDVKM. This CDR3 is 15 amino acids long. Germline trimming cut 4 bases from V and 4 bases from J; bases unmatched to any gene: 8. The CDR3 bases are TGTGCCAGCAGTTCGGGACAGGGAAATCTATACGAGCAGTACTTC. It specifies CASSSGQGNLYEQYF.

This clonotype has at least ten counts. The chain joins TRBV7-2 to TRBJ1-1; 7 bases line up with TRBD1. The CDR3 extends over 14 amino acids. Germline assignment: CDR1 SGHTA and CDR2 FQGNSA. V shed 1 base, J shed 5 bases, and the junction held 4 bases outside the gene matches. DNA of the CDR3: TGTGCCAGCAGCTTAGTCCCAGGGGGAACTGAAGCTTTCTTT. Translated, it gives CASSLVPGGTEAFF.

The chain uses TRBV11-2 and TRBJ2-7, with 9 positions matching TRBD1. The junction had 9 bases not matched to a gene; V was cut back by 6 bases and J by 3 bases. Germline lookup yields CDR1 SGHAT and CDR2 FQNNGV. The CDR3 extends over 15 amino acids. The DNA for the CDR3 is TGTGCCAGCAGTTCGCCGGGACAGGGCCACTACGAGCAGTACTTC. Translating gives CASSSPGQGHYEQYF.

The chain is built from TRBV10-3 and TRBJ1-1; TRBD1 matches 8 bases. Germline CDR1 reads ENHRY; CDR2 reads SYGVKD. The V gene end was trimmed by 3 bases and the J gene end by 4 bases; junction bases not matched to a gene: 7. This CDR3 spans 15 amino acids. CDR3 in amino acids: CAISELGQGATEAFF. CDR3 bases: TGTGCCATCAGTGAACTAGGACAGGGTGCCACTGAAGCTTTCTTT.

The chain links TRBV7-2 to TRBJ1-5; D is ambiguous. V was trimmed by 5 bases and J by 3 bases, leaving 17 bases between them. The germline V gene has CDR1 SGHTA and CDR2 FQGNSA. This CDR3 region has 16 residues. Written as DNA, the CDR3 is TGTGCCAGCAGCCCCTCGGGATTCCTGTACAATCAGCCCCAGCATTTT. It yields the protein CASSPSGFLYNQPQHF.

The chain is built from TRBV11-2 and TRBJ2-2; D is perhaps TRBD2 (6 bases). Germline lookup yields CDR1 SGHAT and CDR2 FQNNGV. Trimming pared 2 bases from V and 1 base from J, leaving 11 bases between. This CDR3 is 16 amino acids long. CDR3 amino acids: CASSLNVGGNTGELFF. Here the CDR3 DNA reads TGTGCCAGCAGCTTAAATGTGGGGGGGAACACCGGGGAGCTGTTTTTT.

This chain joins TRBV2 and TRBJ1-1; the D gene is possibly TRBD1 (5 bases). V gave up 8 bases and J gave up 3 bases, with 19 bases separating them. This CDR3 is built from 15 residues. Germline CDR1 is SNHLY and CDR2 is FYNNEI. In DNA, the CDR3 is TGTGCCAGCTCGAAGGGACCTCCTGGGGACACTGAAGCTTTCTTT. It codes for CASSKGPPGDTEAFF.

This chain uses TRBV7-6 with TRBJ1-4; D possibly corresponds to TRBD1 (5 bases). Between the trimmed V and J ends, which lost 1 base and 0 bases, there was a span of 15 bases. CDR1 and CDR2 from the germline V gene are SGHVS and FNYEAQ. This CDR3 has 18 residues. CDR3 residues: CASSLVPLTGSTNEKLFF. The CDR3 bases are TGTGCCAGCAGCTTAGTACCCCTTACAGGATCAACTAATGAAAAACTGTTTTTT.

This clonotype was detected only a few times. The chain links TRBV28 to TRBJ1-4; no definite D call. CDR1 and CDR2 from the germline V gene are MDHEN and SYDVKM. V lost 2 bases and J 5 bases, leaving 18 bases between the germline ends. The CDR3 runs 17 residues. This CDR3 is CASSLTLDEGLNEKLFF. The CDR3 DNA sequence: TGTGCCAGCAGTTTAACCCTCGACGAGGGCCTAAATGAAAAACTGTTTTTT.

This clonotype was counted at least ten times. The V gene is TRBV7-9, the J gene TRBJ1-6; 7 bases map to TRBD1. This CDR3 has 15 residues. V was pared by 3 bases and J by 5 bases, with 4 bases of the junction left unmatched. Germline V gene data show CDR1 as SEHNR and CDR2 as FQNEAQ (reference sequence). The CDR3 bases are TGTGCCAGCAGCTTGTCAGGGGGAAATAATTCACCCCTCCACTTT. This encodes CASSLSGGNNSPLHF.

J is TRBJ1-5 and V is TRBV3-1, with D perhaps matching TRBD1 (6 bases). The CDR3 loop spans 15 amino acids. V shed 8 bases and J shed 4 bases, with 18 bases lying between them. Germline CDR1 and CDR2: LGHDT and YNNKEL (reference sequence). CDR3 region: CASGSSQGTNQPQHF. The DNA of the CDR3 is TGTGCCAGCGGATCGTCACAGGGCACTAATCAGCCCCAGCATTTT.

The CDR3 DNA reads TGTGCCAGCAGTTCCCCAATCGGGACGGGGGTTTCGCAGCCCCAGCATTTT. Encoded protein: CASSSPIGTGVSQPQHF. The chain employs TRBV6-5 and TRBJ1-5; possible D gene TRBD1, 5 bases. Germline CDR1 reads MNHEY; CDR2 reads SVGAGI. The CDR3 extends over 17 amino acids. Between the trimmed V and J ends, which lost 4 bases and 7 bases, there was a span of 23 bases.

The CDR3 reads CSAVTGGSALNTEAFF. The CDR3 DNA follows: TGCAGCGCCGTGACAGGGGGGTCGGCTCTGAACACTGAAGCTTTCTTT. The V gene is TRBV29-1, the J gene TRBJ1-1; 9 bases match TRBD1. The germline gives CDR1 SQVTM, CDR2 ANQGSEA. This CDR3 has 16 residues. Unmatched junction bases numbered 12, after V lost 7 bases and J lost 0 bases.

This clonotype has just a few counts. This chain joins TRBV12-3 or TRBV12-4 and TRBJ1-2; possibly TRBD1 for D (6 bases). The CDR3 covers 16 residues. Trimming took off 0 bases at V and 3 bases at J, with 14 bases between the two ends. Here the CDR3 DNA reads TGTGCCAGCAGTTTAGCGCTCGCCAGGGGTGACTATGGCTACACCTTC. Translation gives CASSLALARGDYGYTF.

V gene TRBV4-3 combines with J gene TRBJ1-2, with 9 positions matching TRBD1. In germline, CDR1 is LGHNA, CDR2 YSLEER. The CDR3 has 17 residues. V lost 2 bases to trimming and J lost 4 bases; unmatched junction nucleotides: 11. Here the CDR3 DNA reads TGCGCCAGCAGCCAATCATTATCGCCGGGACAGGGCTATGGCTACACCTTC. The encoded protein is CASSQSLSPGQGYGYTF.

The chain recombines TRBV6-6 with TRBJ2-5; D ambiguous. Germline CDR1 reads MNHNY; CDR2 reads SVGAGI (reference sequence). The CDR3 length is 13 residues. V lost 3 bases, J lost 7 bases, and 12 bases lay in between. The CDR3: CASSYPGWGTQYF. The CDR3 nucleotides are TGTGCCAGCAGTTATCCAGGCTGGGGGACCCAGTACTTC.